This entry lists 23 T cell receptor beta chains sequenced from one sample in a study of blood T cell repertoires in COVID-19 (dated by TCRdb to 2019 to 2021). Library preparation employed the immunoSEQ multiplex PCR assay. Imported from immuneACCESS, the table was reduced by TCRdb to in-frame sequences with V and J called. These copies leave out some clones; in studies compared against another copy, an unresolved V gene accounts for under half, and the cause of the remainder is not known. In this sample the table shows 320,000 or so clones, over 80% of which occur a single time. 5% to 6% of the sample lies in the top ten. Input material: PBMCs or T cells enriched from blood (not recorded which). These TCRs come from a young man who had recovered from COVID-19.

The chain joins TRBV5-1 to TRBJ1-3, with a tentative D call TRBD1 (6 bases). The V gene lost 5 bases and the J gene lost 0 bases, with 12 bases spanning the gap. From germline, CDR1 is SGHRS and CDR2 YFSETQ. CDR3 length: 15 amino acids. CDR3 coding DNA: TGCGCCAGCAGTACCGGACAGCACTCTGGAAACACCATATATTTT. It codes for CASSTGQHSGNTIYF. Filled out from reference TRBV5-1 and TRBJ1-3, the complete variable domain reads KAGVTQTPRYLIKTRGQQVTLSCSPISGHRSVSWYQQTPGQGLQFLFEYFSETQRNKGNFPGRFSGRQFSNSRSEMNVSTLELGDSALYLCASSTGQHSGNTIYFGEGSWLTVV.

The genes are TRBV29-1 and TRBJ2-7; 10 bases fit TRBD1. The CDR3 runs 16 residues. Trimming cost V 6 bases and J 6 bases; bases outside gene matches: 17. Germline loops: CDR1 SQVTM, CDR2 ANQGSEA. DNA for the CDR3: TGCAGCGTCCAGACGATAGTCGGGACAGGGGCGGGCGAGCAGTACTTC. This sequence encodes CSVQTIVGTGAGEQYF.

This clone has only one observation. This chain links TRBV9 with TRBJ2-1, with 13 bases lining up with TRBD2. The CDR3 has 18 amino acids. The junction had 6 bases not matched to a gene; V was cut back by 0 bases and J by 3 bases. The germline gives CDR1 SGDLS, CDR2 YYNGEE. DNA for the CDR3: TGTGCCAGCAGCGTAGGGACTAGCGGGGGTGGTTTCTACAATGAGCAGTTCTTC. Protein sequence: CASSVGTSGGGFYNEQFF. Together with reference TRBV9 and TRBJ2-1, the CDR3 gives the full variable domain: DSGVTQTPKHLITATGQRVTLRCSPRSGDLSVYWYQQSLDQGLQFLIQYYNGEERAKGNILERFSAQQFPDLHSELNLSSLELGDSALYFCASSVGTSGGGFYNEQFFGPGTRLTVL.

The V gene is TRBV5-4, the J gene TRBJ1-1; tentative D call: TRBD1 (6 bases). The germline gives CDR1 SGHNT, CDR2 YYREEE (reference sequence). The CDR3 extends over 17 amino acids. V was trimmed by 0 bases and J by 4 bases, leaving 19 bases between them. The CDR3 loop reads CASSLASGAGVATEAFF. CDR3 sequence (DNA): TGTGCCAGCAGCTTGGCTTCTGGGGCAGGGGTAGCCACTGAAGCTTTCTTT. Combining the CDR3 with reference TRBV5-4 and TRBJ1-1 gives the whole variable domain ETGVTQSPTHLIKTRGQQVTLRCSSQSGHNTVSWYQQALGQGPQFIFQYYREEENGRGNFPPRFSGLQFPNYSSELNVNALELDDSALYLCASSLASGAGVATEAFFGQGTRLTVV.

The rearrangement joins TRBV24-1 to TRBJ2-1; 10 bases are a match to TRBD1. With 4 bases clipped from V and 5 bases from J, the junction kept 7 bases outside the gene matches. Germline lookup yields CDR1 KGHDR and CDR2 SFDVKD. The CDR3 has 16 residues. CDR3 sequence: CATSDQGQGFNNEQFF. DNA of the CDR3: TGTGCCACCAGTGACCAGGGACAGGGGTTTAACAATGAGCAGTTCTTC.

The rearrangement joins TRBV2 to TRBJ1-1; 8 nucleotides line up with TRBD1. The V and J ends lost 8 bases and 10 bases, in that order; junction bases with no gene match: 12. The CDR3 covers 13 residues. Looked up from germline, CDR1 is SNHLY and CDR2 is FYNNEI. In nucleotides, the CDR3 is TGTGCCAGCTCCAGGACAGGGTCTTTTGGAGCTTTCTTT. It codes for CASSRTGSFGAFF.

Remarks on this clone: The same CDR3 is also encoded by other DNA sequences in this sample. This sequence joins TRBV9 and TRBJ1-1; D gene ambiguous. Germline lookup yields CDR1 SGDLS and CDR2 YYNGEE. CDR3 size: 14 residues. V was clipped by 0 bases and J by 0 bases, with 6 bases between them. The CDR3 sequence is CASSVGGMNTEAFF. The CDR3 DNA sequence: TGTGCCAGCAGCGTAGGAGGTATGAACACTGAAGCTTTCTTT.

CDR3 nucleotide sequence: TGTGCCAGCAGCTACAGAACCTCAGCGGGGGGAAGCTCCTACGAGCAGTACTTC. Its protein product is CASSYRTSAGGSSYEQYF. The chain joins TRBV11-2 to TRBJ2-7; 9 bases line up with TRBD2. This CDR3 is 18 amino acids long. Germline-derived CDR1 and CDR2 are SGHAT and FQNNGV. The junction had 13 bases not matched to a gene; V was cut back by 4 bases and J by 0 bases. The complete variable domain, with remaining parts taken from reference TRBV11-2 and TRBJ2-7, reads EAGVAQSPRYKIIEKRQSVAFWCNPISGHATLYWYQQILGQGPKLLIQFQNNGVVDDSQLPKDRFSAERLKGVDSTLKIQPAKLEDSAVYLCASSYRTSAGGSSYEQYFGPGTRLTVT.

This rearrangement joins TRBV28 to TRBJ2-3, with TRBD1 identical over 11 bases. The CDR3 runs 16 residues. Trimming removed 7 bases from V and 1 base from J; junction bases left unmatched: 7. Germline CDR1 and CDR2: MDHEN and SYDVKM. Here the CDR3 reads CASNLDRGLGTDTQYF. DNA for the CDR3: TGTGCCAGCAACCTGGACAGGGGGCTTGGCACAGATACGCAGTATTTT.

In this sample, this clone turned up a few times. The J gene is TRBJ1-6, the V gene TRBV25-1; D is perhaps TRBD1 (5 bases). This CDR3 spans 14 amino acids. Germline V lookup: CDR1 MGHDK, CDR2 SYGVNS. The V gene lost 5 bases and the J gene lost 8 bases, with 13 bases spanning the gap. CDR3 loop: CASSHGGGDSPLHF. CDR3 DNA sequence: TGTGCCAGCAGTCACGGGGGGGGTGATTCACCCCTCCACTTT. The full variable domain, rest sourced from reference TRBV25-1 and TRBJ1-6, is EADIYQTPRYLVIGTGKKITLECSQTMGHDKMYWYQQDPGMELHLIHYSYGVNSTEKGDLSSESTVSRIRTEHFPLTLESARPSHTSQYLCASSHGGGDSPLHFGNGTRLTVT.

J is TRBJ2-7 and V is TRBV6-6, with 10 nucleotides matching TRBD2. The length of the CDR3 is 16 residues. Germline V CDR1 and CDR2: MNHNY, SVGAGI (reference sequence). Trimming cost V 5 bases and J 6 bases; bases outside gene matches: 13. CDR3 region: CASSPRYSGGLGEQYF. CDR3 DNA: TGTGCCAGCAGTCCACGATATAGCGGGGGGCTCGGCGAGCAGTACTTC.

The chain carries TRBV28 and TRBJ1-1; tentative D call: TRBD1 (5 bases). This CDR3 has 13 residues. The germline V gene encodes CDR1 MDHEN and CDR2 SYDVKM. V lost 7 bases to trimming and J lost 8 bases, with 17 bases between them. CDR3: CASKSGIGGEAFF. For the CDR3, the DNA is TGTGCCAGCAAATCCGGGATTGGGGGGGAAGCTTTCTTT.

V is TRBV7-3 and J is TRBJ1-2; TRBD1 aligns across 8 bases. This CDR3 contains 13 residues. The germline CDR1 and CDR2 sequences are SGHTA and FQGTGA. After removal of 8 bases from V and 7 bases from J, the junction contained 9 bases not matched to a gene. The CDR3 coding sequence is TGTGCCAGCGGGTCCGGACAGGGTACTGGCTACACCTTC. Translating it yields CASGSGQGTGYTF. The full variable domain, its missing parts supplied by reference TRBV7-3 and TRBJ1-2, is GAGVSQTPSNKVTEKGKYVELRCDPISGHTALYWYRQSLGQGPEFLIYFQGTGAADDSGLPNDRFFAVRPEGSVSTLKIQRTERGDSAVYLCASGSGQGTGYTFGSGTRLTVV.

The chain recombines TRBV2 with TRBJ2-1; D is perhaps TRBD2 (6 bases). The CDR3 loop spans 14 amino acids. Trimming pared 3 bases from V and 8 bases from J, leaving 14 bases between. Germline V gene lookup returns CDR1 SNHLY and CDR2 FYNNEI. CDR3 loop: CASSDDRKRDEQFF. The CDR3 nucleotides read TGTGCCAGCAGTGATGATCGTAAGCGGGATGAGCAGTTCTTC. The full variable domain, in which reference TRBV2 and TRBJ2-1 provide the parts outside the CDR3, is EPEVTQTPSHQVTQMGQEVILRCVPISNHLYFYWYRQILGQKVEFLVSFYNNEISEKSEIFDDQFSVERPDGSNFTLKIRSTKLEDSAMYFCASSDDRKRDEQFFGPGTRLTVL.

The chain uses TRBV10-2 and TRBJ2-3, with TRBD2 matching over 10 bases. The V segment lost 3 bases and the J segment 3 bases; nucleotides outside the gene matches: 6. Germline V gene sequence: CDR1 WSHSY, CDR2 SAAADI. The CDR3 is 16 amino acids. The CDR3 sequence: CASSEQRGGNTDTQYF. The CDR3 DNA follows: TGCGCCAGCAGTGAACAGCGGGGGGGTAATACAGATACGCAGTATTTT.

The chain joins TRBV18 to TRBJ1-1; tentative D call: TRBD1 (5 bases). This CDR3 spans 16 amino acids. The V gene's germline CDR1 is KGHSH and CDR2 LQKENI. Trimming pared 0 bases from V and 4 bases from J, leaving 15 bases between. CDR3 DNA: TGTGCCAGCTCACCACCGGTTGGGGCCCGGAGCACTGAAGCTTTCTTT. Its protein is CASSPPVGARSTEAFF.

This clone has only a few counts. CDR3: CASSLAYLGGAADNSPLHF. DNA for the CDR3: TGCGCCAGCAGCTTGGCGTACCTAGGGGGAGCGGCGGATAATTCACCCCTCCACTTT. This rearrangement joins TRBV5-1 to TRBJ1-6, with D possibly TRBD1 on 6 matching bases. Germline lookup yields CDR1 SGHRS and CDR2 YFSETQ. V dropped 0 bases and J dropped 5 bases, with 21 bases sitting between them. The length of the CDR3 is 19 residues.

The rearrangement uses TRBV2 and TRBJ2-5; 11 nucleotides agree with TRBD2. CDR1 and CDR2 from the germline V gene are SNHLY and FYNNEI. V dropped 6 bases and J dropped 4; count of bases not matched to a gene: 7. The CDR3 extends over 15 amino acids. CDR3 protein: CASSLSGGALETQYF. The CDR3 coding sequence is TGTGCCAGCAGCCTTAGCGGGGGGGCTCTAGAGACCCAGTACTTC. Supplemented by reference TRBV2 and TRBJ2-5, the full variable domain reads EPEVTQTPSHQVTQMGQEVILRCVPISNHLYFYWYRQILGQKVEFLVSFYNNEISEKSEIFDDQFSVERPDGSNFTLKIRSTKLEDSAMYFCASSLSGGALETQYFGPGTRLLVL.

This sequence joins TRBV11-1 and TRBJ2-7, with 8 bases fitting TRBD2. V lost 6 bases, J lost 5 bases, and 6 bases stayed unmatched. This CDR3 contains 13 residues. Per germline, CDR1 SGHAT and CDR2 FQDESV (reference sequence). CDR3 sequence (DNA): TGTGCCAGCAGTCTCGGGGGGGGACACGAGCAGTACTTC. Protein sequence: CASSLGGGHEQYF.

The V call is TRBV7-2, the J call TRBJ2-7; the match to TRBD1 covers 11 bases. The CDR3 length is 16 residues. The germline V gene has CDR1 SGHTA and CDR2 FQGNSA. J gave up 5 bases and V 5 bases, and 11 bases lay outside the gene matches. The CDR3 loop is CASSRGRTGGGDEQYF. The CDR3 DNA reads TGTGCCAGCAGCCGTGGTCGGACAGGGGGCGGCGACGAGCAGTACTTC.

The chain uses TRBV15 and TRBJ2-1; D perhaps matches TRBD1 (5 bases). CDR1 and CDR2 from the germline V gene are LNHNV and YYDKDF (reference sequence). There are 14 residues in the CDR3. The V end lost 0 bases, the J end lost 2 bases, and 5 bases lay between the germline ends. CDR3 sequence reads: CATSREGPYNEQFF. DNA of the CDR3: TGTGCCACCAGCAGAGAGGGGCCCTACAATGAGCAGTTCTTC.

The chain is built from TRBV5-1 and TRBJ2-5; D is unclear. The CDR3 has 13 amino acids. Trimming pared 4 bases from V and 2 bases from J, leaving 9 bases between. Germline V CDR1 and CDR2: SGHRS, YFSETQ. The CDR3: CASSQDVQETQYF. In nucleotides, the CDR3 is TGCGCCAGCAGCCAGGATGTACAAGAGACCCAGTACTTC.

The DNA of the CDR3 is TGTGCCAGCAGGACAGACAGGGGTGCTGAAAAACTGTTTTTT. The encoded protein is CASRTDRGAEKLFF. The genes are TRBV6-5 and TRBJ1-4; 8 bases are a match to TRBD1. Trimming removed 6 bases from V and 7 bases from J; junction bases left unmatched: 7. The CDR3 has 14 amino acids. Germline V lookup: CDR1 MNHEY, CDR2 SVGAGI.